Below are 31 T cell receptor beta chains sequenced from a single sample in a study of a mutant IDH1 vaccine in newly diagnosed glioma. Generated by immunoSEQ multiplex PCR, the TCRdb table keeps only in-frame clones and is missing some. This table holds roughly 41,000 clones, 60% to 80% found once. Time point indicated: baseline, week 1 (first vaccination visit). Treatment here: pre-vaccination baseline after standard-of-care therapy. Source: PBMCs, taken from a glioma patient treated with radiotherapy, temozolomide or both. All receptors derive from a man aged 35 to 55 with glioma. Some clones in this sample may be carry-over from other donors' samples.

In this sample, this clone turned up a few times. V gene TRBV29-1 combines with J gene TRBJ2-3; 8 nucleotides align to TRBD2. Per germline, CDR1 SQVTM and CDR2 ANQGSEA. The CDR3 covers 18 residues. V shed 1 base and J 0 bases; nucleotides not matched to a gene: 12. The DNA for the CDR3 is TGCAGCGTTGAAGTCTTCCGCGGGGGGTATTCTAGCACAGATACGCAGTATTTT. Protein: CSVEVFRGGYSSTDTQYF.

The gene calls are TRBV13 and TRBJ1-4; D remains unclear. Germline V gene sequence: CDR1 PRHDT, CDR2 FYEKMQ (reference sequence). V lost 2 bases and J lost 5, with 12 bases in between. This CDR3 region has 15 residues. CDR3 region: CASSLMARVNEKLFF. The CDR3 DNA sequence: TGTGCCAGCAGCTTAATGGCCAGAGTGAATGAAAAACTGTTTTTT.

The rearrangement uses TRBV7-9 and TRBJ1-6, with 8 bases that match TRBD1. This CDR3 contains 15 residues. With 1 base clipped from V and 9 bases from J, the junction kept 5 bases outside the gene matches. CDR1 and CDR2 from the germline V gene are SEHNR and FQNEAQ (reference sequence). CDR3 amino acids: CASSLGGTGGSPLHF. CDR3 coding DNA: TGTGCCAGCAGCTTAGGTGGGACAGGCGGTTCACCCCTCCACTTT.

This chain connects TRBV10-2 to TRBJ2-3; the D call may be TRBD1 or TRBD2 (5 bases each). From germline, CDR1 is WSHSY and CDR2 SAAADI. The CDR3 is 13 residues long. V was clipped by 6 bases and J by 2 bases, with 9 bases between them. CDR3 region: CASRGPLTDTQYF. In DNA form, the CDR3 reads TGCGCCAGCAGGGGACCACTCACAGATACGCAGTATTTT.

The chain has TRBV5-4 and TRBJ2-7, with 8 positions matching TRBD2. Per the germline V gene, CDR1 is SGHNT and CDR2 is YYREEE (reference sequence). The CDR3 runs 17 residues. J lost 2 bases, V lost 5 bases, and 15 bases had no gene match. CDR3 DNA: TGTGCCAGCAGTTCACCAAGGCGGCGGGGGGACGCCTACGAGCAGTACTTC. Its protein product is CASSSPRRRGDAYEQYF.

This clone was observed once. As DNA, the CDR3 is TGTGCCAGCAGTGCCATCCGGGACAGGGGTTACACTGAAGCTTTCTTT. Its translation: CASSAIRDRGYTEAFF. The chain recombines TRBV27 with TRBJ1-1; TRBD1 agrees at 10 bases. After removal of 5 bases from V and 3 bases from J, the junction contained 9 bases not matched to a gene. The CDR3 spans 16 residues. Germline values: CDR1 MNHEY, CDR2 SMNVEV (reference sequence).

V gene TRBV2 combines with J gene TRBJ2-1; D remains unclear. The V end lost 5 bases, the J end lost 0 bases, and 11 bases lay between the germline ends. The germline V gene has CDR1 SNHLY and CDR2 FYNNEI. CDR3 length: 15 residues. CDR3 nucleotides: TGTGCCAGCAGTTATACAGCCAGCTCCTACAATGAGCAGTTCTTC. Translating it yields CASSYTASSYNEQFF.

The V and J genes are TRBV7-2 and TRBJ2-6; D ambiguous. CDR1 is SGHTA, CDR2 FQGNSA, per germline. The CDR3 is 15 amino acids. V lost 6 bases and J lost 0, with 9 bases in between. The CDR3 region is CASSPRRSGANVLTF. The CDR3 region has the DNA TGTGCCAGCAGTCCCCGCCGCTCTGGGGCCAACGTCCTGACTTTC.

This clone is a singleton in its sample. The chain carries TRBV5-4 and TRBJ1-1; D call uncertain. With 3 bases removed from V and 1 base from J, the gap between germline ends came to 7 bases. The CDR3 totals 13 residues. Germline V CDR1 and CDR2: SGHNT, YYREEE (reference sequence). The CDR3 nucleotides are TGTGCCAGCAGCTCCCCAGGGAACACTGAAGCTTTCTTT. Protein sequence: CASSSPGNTEAFF.

This rearrangement joins TRBV6-5 to TRBJ1-2, with D tentatively TRBD1 (6 bases). The CDR3 extends over 14 amino acids. V was pared by 2 bases and J by 4 bases, with 11 bases between. Germline V CDR1 and CDR2: MNHEY, SVGAGI. The CDR3 DNA follows: TGTGCCAGCAGTTACACAGGGCAGGCCTATGGCTACACCTTC. The encoded protein is CASSYTGQAYGYTF.

CDR3 residues: CASSQEGHSNQPQHF. The CDR3 DNA reads TGTGCCAGCAGCCAAGAGGGACATAGCAATCAGCCCCAGCATTTT. The chain links TRBV4-2 to TRBJ1-5; possibly TRBD1 for D (6 bases). CDR1 LGHNA and CDR2 YNFKEQ come from the germline V gene. Trimming cost V 0 bases and J 0 bases, with 6 bases left between them. The CDR3 has 15 amino acids.

This clone was counted a few times. DNA for the CDR3: TGTGCCAGCAGCTCTGACCGGGACAGAATCCCCTCTGGAAACACCATATATTTT. It codes for CASSSDRDRIPSGNTIYF. This rearrangement joins TRBV7-9 to TRBJ1-3; 7 bases map to TRBD1. Germline values: CDR1 SEHNR, CDR2 FQNEAQ (reference sequence). Unmatched junction bases numbered 12, after V lost 4 bases and J lost 0 bases. The CDR3 length is 18 residues.

The chain links TRBV18 to TRBJ1-5, with D perhaps matching TRBD1 (6 bases). This CDR3 contains 14 residues. The germline V gene encodes CDR1 KGHSH and CDR2 LQKENI. Trimming stripped 10 bases from V and 1 base from J, with 14 bases between. The CDR3 is CATRSGVSNQPQHF. The CDR3 DNA follows: TGTGCCACACGGTCAGGGGTCAGCAATCAGCCCCAGCATTTT.

The chain has TRBV4-1 and TRBJ1-1; no clear D gene. The CDR3 totals 15 residues. The germline V gene encodes CDR1 MGHRA and CDR2 YSYEKL. The V end lost 0 bases, the J end lost 0 bases, and 8 bases lay between the germline ends. CDR3 sequence reads: CASSQESGLNTEAFF. The CDR3, as DNA: TGCGCCAGCAGCCAAGAATCTGGATTGAACACTGAAGCTTTCTTT.

This clone was seen a single time. CDR3 loop: CASSQGLPGDTGELFF. The CDR3 nucleotides read TGTGCCAGCAGCCAGGGGCTCCCGGGGGACACCGGGGAGCTGTTTTTT. V usage is TRBV7-9 and J usage is TRBJ2-2; D may be TRBD1 or TRBD2 (6 bases each). The CDR3 contains 16 residues. CDR1 and CDR2 (germline): SEHNR, FQNEAQ (reference sequence). Trimming removed 5 bases from V and 3 bases from J, with 16 bases in between.

This rearrangement joins TRBV7-9 to TRBJ1-1, with D maybe TRBD1 (6 bases). The CDR3 has 11 amino acids. Germline CDR1 and CDR2: SEHNR and FQNEAQ (reference sequence). Trimming cost V 5 bases and J 8 bases, with 9 bases left between them. The CDR3 nucleotides read TGTGCCAGCAGCACAGGGATAGAAGCTTTCTTT. Encoded protein: CASSTGIEAFF.

The chain joins TRBV19 to TRBJ2-1; D remains ambiguous. V dropped 2 bases and J dropped 4 bases, with 12 bases sitting between them. CDR1 and CDR2 from the germline V gene are LNHDA and SQIVND (reference sequence). The CDR3 has 15 amino acids. In DNA, the CDR3 is TGTGCCAGTAGTATAAGCCTCTCTACTTACAATGAGCAGTTCTTC. Amino acids: CASSISLSTYNEQFF. Variable domain in full (rest from reference TRBV19 and TRBJ2-1): DGGITQSPKYLFRKEGQNVTLSCEQNLNHDAMYWYRQDPGQGLRLIYYSQIVNDFQKGDIAEGYSVSREKKESFPLTVTSAQKNPTAFYLCASSISLSTYNEQFFGPGTRLTVL.

The chain carries TRBV7-8 and TRBJ2-5; no firm D call. The germline V gene has CDR1 SGHVS and CDR2 FQNEAQ. CDR3 length: 13 amino acids. V lost 4 bases and J 0 bases, leaving 6 bases between the germline ends. The CDR3 DNA sequence: TGTGCCAGCAGCTCCCAGGACCAAGAGACCCAGTACTTC. Amino acid sequence: CASSSQDQETQYF.

The rearrangement links TRBV7-2 to TRBJ1-6, with D unclear. The CDR3 loop spans 11 amino acids. From germline, CDR1 is SGHTA and CDR2 FQGNSA. Trimming pared 2 bases from V and 14 bases from J, leaving 7 bases between. The CDR3 bases are TGTGCCAGCAGCTTATTAGACACCCTCCACTTT. It encodes CASSLLDTLHF.

This clone was seen a few times. Other DNA sequences within the sample encode an identical CDR3. The gene calls are TRBV6-5 and TRBJ2-7; 9 bases match TRBD2. Trimming cost V 0 bases and J 0 bases; bases outside gene matches: 0. The CDR3 consists of 15 residues. Germline values: CDR1 MNHEY, CDR2 SVGAGI. CDR3: CASSYSSGGSYEQYF. The CDR3 nucleotides read TGTGCCAGCAGTTACTCTAGCGGGGGCTCCTACGAGCAGTACTTC.

The V call is TRBV6-5, the J call TRBJ1-1; D gene unclear. The CDR3 length is 13 residues. Germline CDR1 MNHEY, CDR2 SVGAGI. The V end was cut by 4 bases, the J end by 1 base, with 7 bases between. CDR3: CASSSPGNTEAFF. In DNA form, the CDR3 reads TGTGCCAGCAGTTCCCCGGGGAACACTGAAGCTTTCTTT.

The rearrangement joins TRBV20-1 to TRBJ2-1; D might be TRBD2 (5 bases). The germline V gene encodes CDR1 DFQATT and CDR2 SNEGSKA (reference sequence). The length of the CDR3 is 11 residues. V was cut by 5 bases and J by 6 bases, with 8 bases left in between. The DNA for the CDR3 is TGCAGTGCTCGGGGTACCAATGAGCAGTTCTTC. It is translated as CSARGTNEQFF.

The V call is TRBV9, the J call TRBJ2-7, with unresolved D. The CDR3 has 11 residues. With 0 bases removed from V and 5 bases from J, the gap between germline ends came to 3 bases. Germline V gives CDR1 SGDLS, CDR2 YYNGEE. The CDR3 is CASSVDDEQYF. For the CDR3, the DNA is TGTGCCAGCAGCGTAGACGACGAGCAGTACTTC.

This clone was observed a handful of times. The J gene is TRBJ2-5, the V gene TRBV2, with TRBD2 identical over 8 bases. The CDR3 is made up of 15 amino acids. CDR1 is SNHLY and CDR2 is FYNNEI in the germline V gene. With 8 bases clipped from V and 1 base from J, the junction kept 9 bases outside the gene matches. CDR3 sequence: CASPQAGVGQETQYF. CDR3 DNA: TGTGCCAGCCCCCAAGCGGGGGTTGGCCAAGAGACCCAGTACTTC.

This rearrangement joins TRBV5-6 to TRBJ1-1, with 7 bases that match TRBD1. V lost 6 bases to trimming and J lost 4 bases; unmatched junction nucleotides: 6. This CDR3 contains 13 residues. CDR1 SGHDT and CDR2 YYEEEE come from the germline V gene. The DNA for the CDR3 is TGTGCCAGCACCTGGTCAGGGGGCACTGAAGCTTTCTTT. This translates into CASTWSGGTEAFF.

This chain connects TRBV10-3 to TRBJ2-5, with TRBD1 as a possible D gene (6 bases). Trimming pared 10 bases from V and 5 bases from J, leaving 17 bases between. The CDR3 spans 13 residues. Germline V gene data show CDR1 as ENHRY and CDR2 as SYGVKD. CDR3 nucleotides: TGTGCCAGCAAGGCAGGGGACGGGGAGACCCAGTACTTC. It yields the protein CASKAGDGETQYF.

The V call is TRBV5-1, the J call TRBJ2-7; tentative D call: TRBD2 (5 bases). Germline CDR1 reads SGHRS; CDR2 reads YFSETQ. There are 13 residues in the CDR3. Trimming took 4 bases from V and 4 from J, leaving 12 bases between them. CDR3 loop: CASSLSAGYEQYF. Written as DNA, the CDR3 is TGCGCCAGCAGCCTTTCTGCGGGTTACGAGCAGTACTTC.

This clone appeared once. This sequence joins TRBV28 and TRBJ2-2; TRBD1 matches at 12 bases. This CDR3 region has 18 residues. The germline gives CDR1 MDHEN, CDR2 SYDVKM. V gave up 8 bases and J gave up 4 bases; unmatched junction bases: 14. CDR3 bases: TGTGCCAGCGAAAACCCCTCGGGACAGGGGGCTGTCACCGGGGAGCTGTTTTTT. Translation gives CASENPSGQGAVTGELFF. The full variable domain, rest sourced from reference TRBV28 and TRBJ2-2, is DVKVTQSSRYLVKRTGEKVFLECVQDMDHENMFWYRQDPGLGLRLIYFSYDVKMKEKGDIPEGYSVSREKKERFSLILESASTNQTSMYLCASENPSGQGAVTGELFFGEGSRLTVL.

This chain connects TRBV7-2 to TRBJ2-2; 7 bases match TRBD2. This CDR3 spans 13 amino acids. The germline gives CDR1 SGHTA, CDR2 FQGNSA. V dropped 5 bases and J dropped 6; count of bases not matched to a gene: 3. The CDR3 region has the DNA TGTGCCAGCAGCATGGGGGGGTCCGGGGAGCTGTTTTTT. Protein: CASSMGGSGELFF.

The rearrangement joins TRBV27 to TRBJ2-3, with 9 bases fitting TRBD1. The V segment lost 2 bases and the J segment 3 bases; nucleotides outside the gene matches: 3. The CDR3 is 15 residues long. CDR1 and CDR2 from the germline V gene are MNHEY and SMNVEV (reference sequence). The CDR3 nucleotides read TGTGCCAGCAGTTTAGGACAGGGGCTGACAGATACGCAGTATTTT. This encodes CASSLGQGLTDTQYF.

The chain has TRBV5-6 and TRBJ2-5; TRBD1 might be the D (6 bases). Trimming cost V 2 bases and J 4 bases, with 9 bases left between them. The germline V gene encodes CDR1 SGHDT and CDR2 YYEEEE. The CDR3 is 13 amino acids. The CDR3 reads CASSLGQRETQYF. The CDR3 DNA reads TGTGCCAGCAGCTTAGGACAGAGAGAGACCCAGTACTTC.